This T cell receptor beta chain is drawn from a study of T-cell reconstitution after alpha-beta-depleted transplantation in children. Study-wide findings and caveats: After transplant, at about two months, alpha-beta T cells were reportedly derived from several hundred expanded graft clones.

Only a few counts were recorded for this clonotype. Its antigen is currently unknown. The germline V and J ends were trimmed by 2 bases and 5 bases, with 7 bases remaining between them. CDR3 size: 13 residues. TCRbeta library preparation incorporated unique molecular identifiers. TCRdb analysed the PCR reads with MiXCR anew, one entry per CDR3 protein. The sample has about 980,000 distinct CDR3 sequences, around 30% seen once. This receptor was identified in a boy younger than two who had a stem cell transplant for SCID, so the T cells may come from the graft donor. The chain is built from TRBV12-3 or TRBV12-4 and TRBJ2-1, with D unclear. Sequenced material: PBMCs, mostly from graft donor cells, taken 360 days after TCRalphabeta/CD19-depleted stem cell transplant. CDR3 DNA sequence: TGTGCCAGCAGTTTAATACCCGACAATGAGCAGTTCTTC. Translating gives CASSLIPDNEQFF.